This is a list of T cell receptor beta chains from one sample in a study of T-cell memory formation after mild COVID-19. TCRdb fed the 5' RACE reads into MiXCR, producing one record per CDR3 protein. The sample contains roughly 320,000 distinct CDR3 sequences, 28% of which appear only once. Input material: PBMCs or a T cell subset sorted from them (not recorded which). All receptors come from an adult woman who had mild COVID-19 (a few samples of this study predate the infection). Cell type and time point are not known. The CDR3 runs from the conserved cysteine through the conserved F or W. The order of the fields is J gene, V gene, clone size, D gene, CDR3 DNA, CDR3 protein. A D gene is named only where the DNA matches it firmly. Expanded clones get a size class; other rows say once, few or many, or leave the size out.

TRBJ1-1 TRBV30 - - TGTGCCTGGAGTGATCTGGGGTTGAACACTGAAGCTTTCTTT CAWSDLGLNTEAFF
TRBJ2-1 TRBV6-5 - TRBD2 TGTGCCAGCAAAGTTAGCGGGAGGATTGGTGAGCAGTTCTTC CASKVSGRIGEQFF
TRBJ2-6 TRBV6-6 - TRBD1 TGTGCCAGCAGAACCTCCCTCCGGGACAGGCCCTCTAGCTCTGGGGCCAACGTCCTGACTTTC CASRTSLRDRPSSSGANVLTF
TRBJ2-1 TRBV9 - TRBD1 TGTGCCAGCAGCTCAAGACAGGGGGGGAGCAATGAGCAGTTCTTC CASSSRQGGSNEQFF
TRBJ1-1 TRBV5-4 - - TGTGCCAGCAGCTCCAGGGCAGGTATGAACACTGAAGCTTTCTTT CASSSRAGMNTEAFF
TRBJ1-2 TRBV5-1 - TRBD1 TGCGCCAGCAGGTGGGACAGGGATGATGGCTACACCTTC CASRWDRDDGYTF
TRBJ2-1 TRBV18 many TRBD2 TGTGCCAGCTCGCAGACCGGGACTACCAATGAGCAGTTCTTC CASSQTGTTNEQFF
TRBJ2-3 TRBV6-6 few - TGTGCCAGCAGAAGTTTCACAGATACGCAGTATTTT CASRSFTDTQYF
TRBJ1-4 TRBV7-6 - - TGTGCCAGCAGCTTCGCAGGCGGGAGGACCCTTAATGAAAAACTGTTTTTT CASSFAGGRTLNEKLFF
TRBJ2-1 TRBV29-1 - - TGCAGCGTTGAAGATCACAGGGTCTATGAGCAGTTCTTC CSVEDHRVYEQFF
TRBJ2-6 TRBV29-1 - TRBD1 TGCAGCGTTGCAAAAGACAGGGTAGCTGGGGCCAACGTCCTGACTTTC CSVAKDRVAGANVLTF
TRBJ2-7 TRBV12-3/TRBV12-4 - - TGTGCCAGCAGTTTAGCGGGGGCTATCTCCTACGAGCAGTACTTC CASSLAGAISYEQYF
TRBJ2-1 TRBV4-2 few TRBD2 TGTGCAGCTAGCGGGATCAACAATGAGCAGTTCTTC CAASGINNEQFF
TRBJ2-1 TRBV12-3/TRBV12-4 - TRBD2 TGTGCCAGCAGTCCACGCCTAGCGGGGTCCTTCAATGAGCAGTTCTTC CASSPRLAGSFNEQFF
TRBJ2-1 TRBV7-2 few - TGTGCCAGCAGCTCGGTGGACTACAATGAGCAGTTCTTC CASSSVDYNEQFF
TRBJ2-5 TRBV20-1 - TRBD2 TGCAGTGCTAGAGAGATGCTAGCGGGGTCGTGGGAGACCCAGTACTTC CSAREMLAGSWETQYF
TRBJ2-7 TRBV12-3/TRBV12-4 few - TGTGCCAGCAGCGTGGGGCAGACCTCATTCTACGAGCAGTACTTC CASSVGQTSFYEQYF
TRBJ1-2 TRBV29-1 - TRBD1 TGCAGCGTTGAACGACAGGGGGCGTTTAGTTTCTTC CSVERQGAFSFF
TRBJ2-5 TRBV7-3 few - TGTGCCAGCAGCTCCGGCCTCCCCCAAGAGACCCAGTACTTC CASSSGLPQETQYF
TRBJ2-1 TRBV15 - TRBD2 TGTGCCACCAGCAGAGATCGTCTAGCGGGTAAAAATGAGCAGTTCTTC CATSRDRLAGKNEQFF